A selection of T cell receptor beta chains follows, all from one sample in a study of Tregs in tolerant kidney transplant recipients. Only in-frame clones appear in the TCRdb table, and some are missing; sequencing was by immunoSEQ multiplex PCR. The sample consists of about 240,000 clones, 80% to 85% of them appearing once. Material for sequencing was CD4+ T cells from blood. These receptors were obtained from a human donor in good health. CDR3s include the opening cysteine and the closing phenylalanine or tryptophan. The D gene is left open where the match is weak. Clone size, where shown, is once, few, many, or a class for clones that have expanded.

-	TRBV5-1	TRBJ2-3	TRBD2	TGCGCCAGCAGCTTGGTGGGACTAGCTCCCGGAAGTAATTGGGATACGCAGTATTTT	CASSLVGLAPGSNWDTQYF
-	TRBV5-1	TRBJ2-7	-	TGCGCCAGCAGCTTGGAGGGTGCGTACGAGCAGTACTTC	CASSLEGAYEQYF
-	TRBV5-5	TRBJ1-1	-	TGTGCCAGCAGCTCCCTCTGGAGGAACACTGAAGCTTTCTTT	CASSSLWRNTEAFF
-	TRBV7-2	TRBJ2-3	-	TGTGCCAGCAGCTTAGTACACGCCAGCACAGATACGCAGTATTTT	CASSLVHASTDTQYF
-	TRBV1	TRBJ2-7	-	TGCACCAGCAGCCACTTATGGCGGGACCCCTACGAGCAGTACTTC	CTSSHLWRDPYEQYF
-	TRBV6-5	TRBJ2-7	-	TGTGCCACGGGACTGTCTTCCTACGAGCAGTACTTC	CATGLSSYEQYF
few	TRBV27	TRBJ2-7	-	TGTGCCAGCAGTTCCACTGACCGGTTCGAGCAGTACTTC	CASSSTDRFEQYF
-	TRBV6-4	TRBJ2-7	-	TGTGCCAGCAGTGACCGAGCGGGCGAGCAGTACTTC	CASSDRAGEQYF
-	TRBV6-1	TRBJ2-1	-	TGTGCCAGCAGTGTCTTAGTGATTAGCTCCTACAATGAGCAGTTCTTC	CASSVLVISSYNEQFF
-	TRBV25-1	TRBJ2-3	TRBD2	TGTGCCAGCAGTTCCCTAGCGGGGGAGGGAAGCACAGATACGCAGTATTTT	CASSSLAGEGSTDTQYF
-	TRBV25-1	TRBJ1-1	-	TGTGCCAGCAGTGAACCGGGGACCTCCGGGACTGAAGCTTTCTTT	CASSEPGTSGTEAFF
-	TRBV5-5	TRBJ1-6	-	TGTGCCAGCAGCTCCTACAGGGTCCTCCACTTT	CASSSYRVLHF
-	TRBV10-2	TRBJ2-2	TRBD1	TGCGCCAGCAGGATTGTTCTCCCGGGACAGTCGGTTTCGGGTGGCGGGGAGCTGTTTTTT	CASRIVLPGQSVSGGGELFF
once	TRBV6-5	TRBJ2-7	-	TGTGCCAGCAGTCCCGGACGTACCTACGAGCAGTACTTC	CASSPGRTYEQYF
-	TRBV5-6	TRBJ2-7	-	TGTGCCAGCAGCCCGGGTCTAGAATTGTACGAGCAGTACTTC	CASSPGLELYEQYF
-	TRBV5-4	TRBJ2-7	-	TGTGCCAGCAGCTTGGCGGGTGTGGCTAACGAGCAGTACTTC	CASSLAGVANEQYF
-	TRBV11-2	TRBJ1-1	TRBD1	TGTGCCAGCAGCGTCAGGGGGGGGAACACTGAAGCTTTCTTT	CASSVRGGNTEAFF
-	TRBV19	TRBJ1-5	-	TGTGCCAGTAGTATCGTAGGGCTTGTTTATCAGCCCCAGCATTTT	CASSIVGLVYQPQHF
-	TRBV25-1	TRBJ1-2	-	TGTGCCAGCGCGGGGGGGGGTCTCATTCAGGGCTATGGCTACACCTTC	CASAGGGLIQGYGYTF
once	TRBV7-2	TRBJ1-2	-	TGTGCCAGCACCTACACGAGGCAGAACTATGGCTACACCTTC	CASTYTRQNYGYTF
-	TRBV7-9	TRBJ2-1	TRBD2	TGTGCCAGCAGCTTAGAATCATTTAGCGGGAGTGTTAATGAGCAGTTCTTC	CASSLESFSGSVNEQFF
-	TRBV2	TRBJ2-7	TRBD1	TGTGCCAGCAGCCTCCGGGACAGGGCCTCCTACGAGCAGTACTTC	CASSLRDRASYEQYF
-	TRBV4-1	TRBJ1-6	-	TGCGCCAGCAGCCCCCCCCCAGGGTCCTCGAGCTCCTATAATTCACCCCTCCACTTT	CASSPPPGSSSSYNSPLHF
-	TRBV2	TRBJ2-7	TRBD2	TGTGCCAGCAGTGAAGGGCTAGCGGGAGCCCGGTACGAGCAGTACTTC	CASSEGLAGARYEQYF
-	TRBV6-1	TRBJ2-6	-	TGTGCCAGCAGTTTTGACGGACGGAACGTCCTGACTTTC	CASSFDGRNVLTF
-	TRBV30	TRBJ2-7	-	TGTGCCTGGACCCCTGGGGGGACAAAGGAGTACGAGCAGTACTTC	CAWTPGGTKEYEQYF
-	TRBV11-1	TRBJ2-7	TRBD2	TGTGCCAGCAGCTTGGGGGGGCTGACTAGCGGGGCCTACGAGCAGTACTTC	CASSLGGLTSGAYEQYF
-	TRBV2	TRBJ2-7	TRBD2	TGTGCCAGTAACAGACTAGCGGGAGGGAACGAGCAGTACTTC	CASNRLAGGNEQYF
-	TRBV11-2	TRBJ2-3	-	TGTGCCAGCAGCTTAGATGGACTCGACGGAGGATGGGATACGCAGTATTTT	CASSLDGLDGGWDTQYF
-	TRBV5-1	TRBJ2-7	TRBD2	TGCGCCAGCAGCTTGGCCGCGACGGGGGGTTTCTACGAGCAGTACTTC	CASSLAATGGFYEQYF
-	TRBV11-3	TRBJ1-2	-	TGTGCCAGCAGCCCTCGCCCTGACACTTACACCTTC	CASSPRPDTYTF
-	TRBV30	TRBJ1-2	TRBD1	TGTGCCTGGAGCGGACAGGGGTTTGGCTACACCTTC	CAWSGQGFGYTF
-	TRBV10-3	TRBJ1-2	-	TGTGCCATCAGTGAGGCGCAGCCCTATGGCTACACCTTC	CAISEAQPYGYTF
-	TRBV9	TRBJ1-1	-	TGTGCCAGCACACCCTGGTGGGGGACGGACACTGAAGCTTTCTTT	CASTPWWGTDTEAFF
-	TRBV7-9	TRBJ1-1	-	TGTGCCAGCAGCTTAGCGTGGCAGGGAGACACTGAAGCTTTCTTT	CASSLAWQGDTEAFF
-	TRBV27	TRBJ2-3	-	TGTGCCAGCAGTCACCGGGACCTCAACACAGATACGCAGTATTTT	CASSHRDLNTDTQYF
-	TRBV21-1	TRBJ1-4	-	TGTGCCAGCAGCACATGGACAGGTGTCAATGAAAAACTGTTTTTT	CASSTWTGVNEKLFF
-	TRBV6-5	TRBJ1-4	TRBD1	TGTGCCAGCAGCGCCGACAGGGCCCGTAATGAAAAACTGTTTTTT	CASSADRARNEKLFF
-	TRBV30	TRBJ2-7	-	TGTGCCTGGAGTGTTGCCGGGGAGCAGTACTTC	CAWSVAGEQYF
-	TRBV18	TRBJ1-2	TRBD1	TGTGCCAGCACCGCACAGGGGGAGAACTATGGCTACACCTTC	CASTAQGENYGYTF
once	TRBV12-5	TRBJ1-5	-	TGTGCTAGTGGTTTGGGGCAGGTTGAGAATCAGCCCCAGCATTTT	CASGLGQVENQPQHF
-	TRBV9	TRBJ2-7	-	TGTGCCAGCAGCGTAGGACAGGACAGCTCCTACGAGCAGTACTTC	CASSVGQDSSYEQYF
-	TRBV9	TRBJ2-1	-	TGTGCCAGCAGCCTCCCGGGGCCCCAGGGCAATGAGCAGTTCTTC	CASSLPGPQGNEQFF